A selection of T cell receptor beta chains follows, all from one sample in a study of T cell repertoires in cytomegalovirus infection. MiXCR was run by TCRdb on the reads, yielding one entry per CDR3 protein. There are 600,000 to 800,000 distinct CDR3 sequences in the sample; 20% to 25% occur only once, and 7.5% to 9% lies in the top ten. The material sequenced was CD8+ T cells from PBMCs. The receptors were sampled from a human donor in good health (CMV status not recorded). Some clones in this sample may be carry-over from other donors' samples. The CDR3 runs from the conserved cysteine through the conserved F or W. The order of the fields is J gene, clone size, D gene, V gene, CDR3 protein, CDR3 DNA. The D gene is left open where the match is weak. Clone sizes are given selectively: once, few, many, or a class where the clone is expanded.

>TRBJ2-5|few|-|TRBV6-5
CASSYSSSQETQYF
TGTGCCAGCAGTTACTCGTCTAGCCAGGAGACCCAGTACTTC
>TRBJ1-1|few|-|TRBV20-1
CSARDRGASWDTEAFF
TGCAGTGCTAGAGATCGCGGGGCCTCATGGGACACTGAAGCTTTCTTT
>TRBJ2-6|many|-|TRBV6-6
CASSYAGKSGANVLTF
TGTGCCAGCAGTTACGCAGGGAAGTCTGGGGCCAACGTCCTGACTTTC
>TRBJ2-7|-|TRBD1|TRBV7-2
CASSFRDRGFDEQYF
TGTGCCAGCAGCTTCCGGGACAGGGGGTTCGACGAGCAGTACTTC
>TRBJ2-1|few|TRBD2|TRBV5-6
CASSLVGGWKFF
TGTGCCAGCAGCTTGGTGGGGGGGTGGAAATTCTTC
>TRBJ1-2|-|TRBD1|TRBV20-1
CSARDLAQGAVGYTF
TGCAGTGCTAGAGATCTAGCCCAGGGGGCCGTGGGCTACACCTTC
>TRBJ1-2|-|-|TRBV7-8
CASSTGGRGDYGYTF
TGTGCCAGCAGCACGGGGGGCCGCGGGGACTATGGCTACACCTTC
>TRBJ2-1|few|TRBD2|TRBV28
CASSLVPSGGARQFF
TGTGCCAGCAGTTTAGTCCCCAGCGGGGGGGCTCGGCAGTTCTTC
>TRBJ1-2|-|-|TRBV12-5
CASVLGDISSDYGYTF
TGTGCTAGTGTTCTGGGAGACATTTCCAGTGACTATGGCTACACCTTC
>TRBJ2-7|-|-|TRBV7-6
CASSRRDGVAEQYF
TGTGCCAGCAGCCGCCGGGACGGTGTTGCGGAGCAGTACTTC
>TRBJ2-5|many|-|TRBV7-9
CASSRTSRGRETQYF
TGTGCCAGCAGCCGTACAAGCAGGGGTAGGGAGACCCAGTACTTC
>TRBJ2-1|many|-|TRBV6-1
CASRFAQEQFF
TGTGCCAGCAGATTCGCCCAGGAGCAGTTCTTC
>TRBJ2-3|few|-|TRBV12-5
CASGFSHETQYF
TGTGCTAGTGGTTTCTCCCACGAGACGCAGTATTTT
>TRBJ1-2|few|-|TRBV5-5
CASSSKPEIGYPREFDGYTF
TGTGCCAGCAGCTCAAAACCAGAAATAGGGTATCCGAGGGAATTTGATGGCTACACCTTC
>TRBJ1-1|-|TRBD1|TRBV9
CASSVLASGTGNTEAFF
TGTGCCAGCAGCGTATTGGCTAGTGGGACAGGGAACACTGAAGCTTTCTTT
>TRBJ1-1|few|-|TRBV5-1
CASRDAGNTEAFF
TGCGCCAGCAGAGACGCAGGAAACACTGAAGCTTTCTTT
>TRBJ2-2|-|-|TRBV7-7
CASSSWPRDTGELFF
TGTGCTAGCAGCTCCTGGCCTCGGGACACCGGGGAGCTGTTTTTT
>TRBJ2-2|few|-|TRBV25-1
CASSEDRFGELFF
TGTGCCAGCAGTGAAGACCGGTTTGGGGAGCTGTTTTTT
>TRBJ2-1|-|TRBD2|TRBV6-2/TRBV6-3
CASRSLLADEQFF
TGTGCCAGCAGGTCCCTTCTAGCGGACGAGCAGTTCTTC
>TRBJ2-2|many|TRBD1|TRBV7-2
CASRNPQGQATNTGELFF
TGTGCCAGCAGAAACCCCCAAGGACAGGCTACGAACACCGGGGAGCTGTTTTTT
>TRBJ1-2|-|-|TRBV27
CASSDGSNYGYTF
TGTGCCAGCAGCGACGGGTCGAACTATGGCTACACCTTC
>TRBJ2-3|few|-|TRBV20-1
CSATPGGGTDTQYF
TGCAGTGCTACCCCAGGTGGGGGCACAGATACGCAGTATTTT
>TRBJ2-1|-|-|TRBV4-1
CASSQERQGPTGEQFF
TGCGCCAGCAGCCAAGAGAGGCAGGGACCTACAGGTGAGCAGTTCTTC
>TRBJ2-1|-|TRBD2|TRBV5-6
CASTFLGTSGGTSYNEQFF
TGTGCCAGCACCTTCTTAGGGACTAGCGGGGGGACCTCCTACAATGAGCAGTTCTTC
>TRBJ2-7|few|-|TRBV13
CASSLGPSSEQYF
TGTGCCAGCAGCTTAGGGCCGTCCTCCGAGCAGTACTTC
>TRBJ2-5|-|TRBD1|TRBV5-1
CASSLVQGAETQYF
TGCGCCAGCAGCTTGGTACAGGGGGCAGAGACCCAGTACTTC
>TRBJ1-5|few|-|TRBV5-5
CASSIYRASNQPQHF
TGTGCCAGCAGCATTTACAGGGCTTCCAATCAGCCCCAGCATTTT
>TRBJ2-5|-|-|TRBV6-2/TRBV6-3
CASTRAVYQETQYF
TGTGCCAGCACGAGGGCAGTGTATCAAGAGACCCAGTACTTC
>TRBJ1-1|-|-|TRBV11-3
CASSLEGWTDAFF
TGTGCCAGCAGCTTAGAGGGGTGGACTGACGCTTTCTTT
>TRBJ1-1|many|TRBD1|TRBV7-9
CASSFVRDRNTEAFF
TGTGCCAGCAGCTTCGTCCGGGACAGGAACACTGAAGCTTTCTTT
>TRBJ2-5|-|-|TRBV6-2/TRBV6-3
CASSYGVRGETQYF
TGTGCCAGCAGTTACGGAGTGCGGGGAGAGACCCAGTACTTC
>TRBJ1-1|many|TRBD1|TRBV7-2
CASSSGDRRNTEAFF
TGTGCCAGCAGCTCGGGGGACAGGCGGAACACTGAAGCTTTCTTT
>TRBJ2-2|many|-|TRBV28
CASSLGGHTGELFF
TGTGCCAGCAGTTTGGGGGGGCACACCGGGGAGCTGTTTTTT
>TRBJ2-5|-|-|TRBV6-1
CASSSLEGETQYF
TGTGCCAGCAGTTCCCTGGAGGGGGAGACCCAGTACTTC